This T cell receptor (beta chain) was recovered during a study of OX40 agonist ivuxolimab in advanced cancers. Method: immunoSEQ multiplex PCR; TCRdb's copy keeps in-frame clones and lacks some. The table records about 140,000 clones, under 95% of them present only once. CDR1 is MDHEN, CDR2 SYDVKM, per germline. The CDR3 consists of 11 residues. V was cut by 6 bases and J by 10 bases, with 12 bases left in between. This receptor was obtained from an adult with an advanced solid tumor such as melanoma, head and neck, liver or kidney cancer. Sequences were derived from CD4+ or CD8+ T cells sorted from blood, sampled in a trial of the OX40 agonist ivuxolimab. The chain combines TRBV28 with TRBJ1-1; no definite D call. CDR3 bases: TGTGCCAGCAGCTCAGCTCGGGGAGCTTTCTTT. This translates into CASSSARGAFF.